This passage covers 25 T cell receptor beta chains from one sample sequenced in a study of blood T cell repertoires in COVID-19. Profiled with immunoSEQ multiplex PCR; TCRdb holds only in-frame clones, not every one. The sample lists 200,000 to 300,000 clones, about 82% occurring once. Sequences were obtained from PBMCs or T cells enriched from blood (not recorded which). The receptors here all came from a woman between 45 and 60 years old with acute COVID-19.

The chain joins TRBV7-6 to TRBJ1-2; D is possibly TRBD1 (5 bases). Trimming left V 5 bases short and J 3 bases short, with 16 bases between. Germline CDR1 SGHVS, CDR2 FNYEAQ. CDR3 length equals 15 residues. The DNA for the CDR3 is TGTGCCAGCAGCCTTGGAGCAGGGTATGACTATGGCTACACCTTC. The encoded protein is CASSLGAGYDYGYTF.

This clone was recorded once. Written as DNA, the CDR3 is TGTGCCAGCAGGGGACAGGGGGCTAGGAGCTCCTACAATGAGCAGTTCTTC. Translated, it gives CASRGQGARSSYNEQFF. This chain uses TRBV2 with TRBJ2-1; 12 positions agree with TRBD1. V trimming: 6 bases; J trimming: 0 bases; junction bases outside the gene matches: 6. Germline V gene sequence: CDR1 SNHLY, CDR2 FYNNEI. This CDR3 contains 17 residues. Filled out from reference TRBV2 and TRBJ2-1, the complete variable domain reads EPEVTQTPSHQVTQMGQEVILRCVPISNHLYFYWYRQILGQKVEFLVSFYNNEISEKSEIFDDQFSVERPDGSNFTLKIRSTKLEDSAMYFCASRGQGARSSYNEQFFGPGTRLTVL.

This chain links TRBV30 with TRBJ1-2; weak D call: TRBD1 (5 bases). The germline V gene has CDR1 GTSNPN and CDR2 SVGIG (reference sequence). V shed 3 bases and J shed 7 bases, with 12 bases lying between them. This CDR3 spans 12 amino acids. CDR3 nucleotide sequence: TGTGCCTGGAGCCTTTCGGACACTGGCTACACCTTC. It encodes CAWSLSDTGYTF.

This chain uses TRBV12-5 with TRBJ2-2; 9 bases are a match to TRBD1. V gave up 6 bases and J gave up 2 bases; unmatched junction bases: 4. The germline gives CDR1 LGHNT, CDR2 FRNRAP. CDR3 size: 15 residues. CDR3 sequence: CASGQGQGNTGELFF. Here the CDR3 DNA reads TGTGCTAGTGGACAGGGACAGGGAAACACCGGGGAGCTGTTTTTT.

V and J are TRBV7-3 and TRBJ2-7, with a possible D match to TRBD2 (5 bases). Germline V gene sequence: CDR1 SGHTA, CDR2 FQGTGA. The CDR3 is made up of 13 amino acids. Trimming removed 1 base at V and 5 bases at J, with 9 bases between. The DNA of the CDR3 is TGTGCCAGCAGCTTAAGCGGGCTCCACGAGCAGTACTTC. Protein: CASSLSGLHEQYF.

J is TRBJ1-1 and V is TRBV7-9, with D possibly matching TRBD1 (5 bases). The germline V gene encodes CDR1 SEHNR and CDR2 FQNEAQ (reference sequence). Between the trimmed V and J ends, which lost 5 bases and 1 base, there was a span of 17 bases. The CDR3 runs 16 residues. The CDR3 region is CASSPGETDSNTEAFF. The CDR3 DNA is TGTGCCAGCAGCCCGGGGGAGACAGACTCGAACACTGAAGCTTTCTTT. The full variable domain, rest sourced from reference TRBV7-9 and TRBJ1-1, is DTGVSQNPRHKITKRGQNVTFRCDPISEHNRLYWYRQTLGQGPEFLTYFQNEAQLEKSRLLSDRFSAERPKGSFSTLEIQRTEQGDSAMYLCASSPGETDSNTEAFFGQGTRLTVV.

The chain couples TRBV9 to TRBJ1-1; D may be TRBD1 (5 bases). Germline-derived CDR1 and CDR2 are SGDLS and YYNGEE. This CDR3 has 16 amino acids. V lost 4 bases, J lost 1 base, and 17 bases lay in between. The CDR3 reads CASSPILQGTNTEAFF. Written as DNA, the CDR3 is TGTGCCAGCAGCCCGATACTTCAGGGTACGAACACTGAAGCTTTCTTT.

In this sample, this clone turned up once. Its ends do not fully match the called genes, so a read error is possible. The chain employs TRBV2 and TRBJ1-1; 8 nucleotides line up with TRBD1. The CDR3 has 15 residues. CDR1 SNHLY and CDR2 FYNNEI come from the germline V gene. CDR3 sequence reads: CASSPRTGQDRTRSF. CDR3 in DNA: TGTGCCAGCAGTCCCAGGACAGGGCAGGACCGCACTCGTTCCTTT.

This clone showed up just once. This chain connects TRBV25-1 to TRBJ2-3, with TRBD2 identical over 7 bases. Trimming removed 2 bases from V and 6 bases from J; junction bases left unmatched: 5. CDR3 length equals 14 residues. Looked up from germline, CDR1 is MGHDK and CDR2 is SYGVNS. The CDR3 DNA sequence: TGTGCCAGCAGTGAACGCCAGGGAGGGGATACGCAGTATTTT. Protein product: CASSERQGGDTQYF.

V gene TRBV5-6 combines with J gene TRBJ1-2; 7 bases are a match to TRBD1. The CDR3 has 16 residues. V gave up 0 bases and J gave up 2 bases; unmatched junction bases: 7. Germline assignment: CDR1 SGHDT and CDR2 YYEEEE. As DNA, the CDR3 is TGTGCCAGCAGCTTGGGAGGCAGGGGGAGCAACTATGGCTACACCTTC. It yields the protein CASSLGGRGSNYGYTF.

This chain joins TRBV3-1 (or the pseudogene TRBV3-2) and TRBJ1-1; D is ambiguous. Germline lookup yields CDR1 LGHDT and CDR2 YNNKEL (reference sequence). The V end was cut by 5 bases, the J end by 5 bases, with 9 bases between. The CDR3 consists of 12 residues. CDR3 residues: CASSSIFTEAFF. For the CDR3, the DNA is TGTGCCAGCAGCTCTATTTTTACTGAAGCTTTCTTT.

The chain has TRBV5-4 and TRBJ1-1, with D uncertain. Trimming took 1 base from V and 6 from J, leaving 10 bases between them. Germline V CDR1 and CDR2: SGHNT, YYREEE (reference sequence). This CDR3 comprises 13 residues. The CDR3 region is CASSLIDEAEAFF. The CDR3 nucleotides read TGTGCCAGCAGCTTGATAGATGAGGCTGAAGCTTTCTTT.

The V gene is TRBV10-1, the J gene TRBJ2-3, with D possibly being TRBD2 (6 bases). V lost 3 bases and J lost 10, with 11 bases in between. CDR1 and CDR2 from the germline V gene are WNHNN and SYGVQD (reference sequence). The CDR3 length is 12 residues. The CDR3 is CASSDGVAAQYF. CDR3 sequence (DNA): TGCGCCAGCAGTGACGGCGTAGCGGCGCAGTATTTT.

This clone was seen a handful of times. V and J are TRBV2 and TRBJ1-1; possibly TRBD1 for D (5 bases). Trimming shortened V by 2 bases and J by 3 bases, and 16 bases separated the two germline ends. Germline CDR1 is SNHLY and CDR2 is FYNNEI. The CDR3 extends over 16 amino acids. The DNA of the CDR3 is TGTGCCAGCAGTGAACTGGGGGGGGTTGGGCACACTGAAGCTTTCTTT. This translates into CASSELGGVGHTEAFF.

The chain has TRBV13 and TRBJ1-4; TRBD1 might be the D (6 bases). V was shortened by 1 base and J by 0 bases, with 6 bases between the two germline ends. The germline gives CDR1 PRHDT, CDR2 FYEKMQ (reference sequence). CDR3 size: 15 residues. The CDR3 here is CASSLDRATNEKLFF. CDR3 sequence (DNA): TGTGCCAGCAGCTTAGACAGGGCAACTAATGAAAAACTGTTTTTT. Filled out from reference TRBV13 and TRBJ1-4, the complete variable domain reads AAGVIQSPRHLIKEKRETATLKCYPIPRHDTVYWYQQGPGQDPQFLISFYEKMQSDKGSIPDRFSAQQFSDYHSELNMSSLELGDSALYFCASSLDRATNEKLFFGSGTQLSVL.

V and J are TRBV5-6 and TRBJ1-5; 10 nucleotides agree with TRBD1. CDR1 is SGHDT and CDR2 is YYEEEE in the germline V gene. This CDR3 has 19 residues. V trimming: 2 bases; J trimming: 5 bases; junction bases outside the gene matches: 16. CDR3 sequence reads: CASSFSGQGDWGRHQPQHF. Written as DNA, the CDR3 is TGTGCCAGCAGCTTTTCCGGACAGGGGGACTGGGGGCGGCATCAGCCCCAGCATTTT.

The CDR3 spells CASSALTEIDQPQHF. CDR3 nucleotide sequence: TGTGCCAGTAGTGCCCTGACAGAGATCGATCAGCCCCAGCATTTT. The genes are TRBV19 and TRBJ1-5, with D possibly matching TRBD1 (5 bases). V lost 5 bases, J lost 5 bases, and 16 bases lay in between. The CDR3 runs 15 residues. Germline V gives CDR1 LNHDA, CDR2 SQIVND (reference sequence).

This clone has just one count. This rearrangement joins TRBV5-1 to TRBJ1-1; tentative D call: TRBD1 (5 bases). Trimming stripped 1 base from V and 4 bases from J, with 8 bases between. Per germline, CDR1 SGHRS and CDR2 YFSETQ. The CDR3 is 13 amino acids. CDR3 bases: TGCGCCAGCAGCTTGCCTCAGGGCACTGAAGCTTTCTTT. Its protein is CASSLPQGTEAFF.

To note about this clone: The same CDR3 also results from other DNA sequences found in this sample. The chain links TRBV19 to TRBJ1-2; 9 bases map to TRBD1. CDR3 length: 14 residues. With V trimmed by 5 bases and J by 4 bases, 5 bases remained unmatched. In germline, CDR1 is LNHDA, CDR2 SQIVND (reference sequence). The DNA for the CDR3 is TGTGCCAGTAGTGGACGACAGGGGGGCTATGGCTACACCTTC. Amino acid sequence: CASSGRQGGYGYTF.

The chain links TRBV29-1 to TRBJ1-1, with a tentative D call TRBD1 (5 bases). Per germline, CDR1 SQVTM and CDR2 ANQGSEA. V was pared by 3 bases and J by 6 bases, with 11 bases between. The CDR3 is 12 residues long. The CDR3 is CSVDREIPEAFF. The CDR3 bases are TGCAGCGTTGACAGGGAAATACCTGAAGCTTTCTTT.

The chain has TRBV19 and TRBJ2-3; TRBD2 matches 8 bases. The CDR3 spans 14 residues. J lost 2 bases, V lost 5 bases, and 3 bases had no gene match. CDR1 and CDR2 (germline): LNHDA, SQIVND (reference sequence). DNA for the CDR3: TGTGCCAGTAGTGCGGGGGGCAACACAGATACGCAGTATTTT. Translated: CASSAGGNTDTQYF.

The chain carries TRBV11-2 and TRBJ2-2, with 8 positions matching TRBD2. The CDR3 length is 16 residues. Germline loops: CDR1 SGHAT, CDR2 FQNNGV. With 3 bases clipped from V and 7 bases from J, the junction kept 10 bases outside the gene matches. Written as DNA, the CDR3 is TGTGCCAGCAGCTTCGAGGGACTAGGGATCGTCGGGGAGCTGTTTTTT. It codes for CASSFEGLGIVGELFF.

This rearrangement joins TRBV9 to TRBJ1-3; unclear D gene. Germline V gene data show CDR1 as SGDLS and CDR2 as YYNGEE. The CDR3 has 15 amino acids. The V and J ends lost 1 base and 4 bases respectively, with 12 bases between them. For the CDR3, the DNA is TGTGCCAGCAGCGTATCCGCCCGGTGGGGAAACACCATATATTTT. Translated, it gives CASSVSARWGNTIYF.

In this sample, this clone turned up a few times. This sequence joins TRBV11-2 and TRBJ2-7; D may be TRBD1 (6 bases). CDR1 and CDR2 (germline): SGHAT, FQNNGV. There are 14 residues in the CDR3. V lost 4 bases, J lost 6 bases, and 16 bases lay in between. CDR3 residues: CASSYSGARGEQYF. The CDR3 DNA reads TGTGCCAGCAGCTACTCAGGGGCTCGTGGCGAGCAGTACTTC.

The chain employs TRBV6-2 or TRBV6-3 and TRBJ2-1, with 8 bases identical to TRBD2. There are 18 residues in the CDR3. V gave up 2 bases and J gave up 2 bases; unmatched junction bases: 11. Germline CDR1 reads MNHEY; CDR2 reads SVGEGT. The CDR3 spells CASSYARGPGLAYNEQFF. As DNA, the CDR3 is TGTGCCAGCAGTTACGCGAGAGGACCGGGACTAGCCTACAATGAGCAGTTCTTC.